Shown below are 27 T cell receptor beta chains from a single sample sequenced in a study of vaccination and CD4 T cells after COVID-19. Sequencing of cultured CD4+ T cell DNA used the Oncomine TCR Beta short-read assay. In TCRdb, the PCR reads were re-called with MiXCR into one record per CDR3 protein. The sample records fewer than 7,000 distinct CDR3 sequences, less than 50% being singletons. Their antigens are not known. Documented treatment: roughly nine-day PBMC culture with coronavirus spike peptide pools or control peptides (ViraFEST assay). The sequenced sample consisted of CD4+ T cells from blood, cultured in vitro. These receptors came from a human donor who had recovered from COVID-19.

The chain couples TRBV30 to TRBJ1-5; D is possibly TRBD1 (6 bases). The germline V gene has CDR1 GTSNPN and CDR2 SVGIG (reference sequence). Trimming cost V 2 bases and J 3 bases, with 8 bases left between them. This CDR3 contains 13 residues. The CDR3 sequence: CAWSYRVNQPQHF. The DNA for the CDR3 is TGTGCCTGGAGTTACAGGGTCAATCAGCCCCAGCATTTT. The whole variable domain, remainder taken from reference TRBV30 and TRBJ1-5, is SQTIHQWPATLVQPVGSPLSLECTVEGTSNPNLYWYRQAAGRGLQLLFYSVGIGQISSEVPQNLSASRPQDRQFILSSKKLLLSDSGFYLCAWSYRVNQPQHFGDGTRLSIL.

This clonotype was picked up a small number of times. V and J are TRBV20-1 and TRBJ2-7; 8 nucleotides match TRBD2. After removal of 8 bases from V and 4 bases from J, the junction contained 7 bases not matched to a gene. Germline-derived CDR1 and CDR2 are DFQATT and SNEGSKA (reference sequence). The length of the CDR3 is 12 residues. DNA of the CDR3: TGCAGTCGGGGGGGGCCAGAATACGAGCAGTACTTC. Its translation: CSRGGPEYEQYF.

The chain uses TRBV30 and TRBJ1-1, with 8 bases fitting TRBD1. The J segment lost 4 bases and the V segment lost 7 bases, leaving 5 bases of the junction unmatched. CDR1 and CDR2 (germline): GTSNPN, SVGIG (reference sequence). CDR3 size: 12 residues. CDR3 DNA: TGTGCCTTCCCGGACAGGGCCACTGAAGCTTTCTTT. Translated: CAFPDRATEAFF.

The V and J genes are TRBV11-2 and TRBJ2-2, with TRBD2 identical over 8 bases. The CDR3 is 14 amino acids. V trimming: 8 bases; J trimming: 7 bases; junction bases outside the gene matches: 9. Germline V gene lookup returns CDR1 SGHAT and CDR2 FQNNGV. Written as DNA, the CDR3 is TGTGCCAGCGAAGGATTAGCGGGACTCGGGGAGCTGTTTTTT. Translated: CASEGLAGLGELFF.

V gene TRBV30 combines with J gene TRBJ2-5; 13 positions match TRBD2. The CDR3 is 16 residues long. Germline assignment: CDR1 GTSNPN and CDR2 SVGIG (reference sequence). The ends lost 3 bases at V and 5 bases at J; junction bases unmatched: 9. The CDR3 DNA reads as TGTGCCTGGAGCCCCCGACTAGCGGGAGGTTTGGAGACCCAGTACTTC. Translated, it gives CAWSPRLAGGLETQYF.

This clonotype has a handful of counts. This chain links TRBV19 with TRBJ2-5; no definite D call. V was clipped by 4 bases and J by 2 bases, with 14 bases between them. The CDR3 loop spans 15 amino acids. Germline V gene lookup returns CDR1 LNHDA and CDR2 SQIVND (reference sequence). The CDR3 here is CASSRTATTQETQYF. The CDR3 DNA sequence: TGTGCCAGTAGTAGAACTGCCACTACTCAAGAGACCCAGTACTTC.

The chain carries TRBV27 and TRBJ2-7; maybe TRBD2 (5 bases). Deletions cut 6 bases from V and 7 bases from J, with 22 bases between. The CDR3 covers 15 residues. In germline, CDR1 is MNHEY, CDR2 SMNVEV (reference sequence). The CDR3: CASSPDTRRTREQYF. The CDR3 DNA is TGTGCCAGCAGCCCCGATACTAGGAGAACGAGGGAGCAGTACTTC.

In its sample, this clonotype was seen a few times. V gene TRBV15 combines with J gene TRBJ2-1; the D gene is possibly TRBD2 (6 bases). This CDR3 spans 13 amino acids. Germline CDR1 and CDR2: LNHNV and YYDKDF (reference sequence). Trimming pared 5 bases from V and 10 bases from J, leaving 15 bases between. CDR3 DNA: TGTGCCACCAGCTCGAGGCGGGGCAGGGAGCAGTTCTTC. It specifies CATSSRRGREQFF. The full variable domain, with the rest looked up from reference TRBV15 and TRBJ2-1, is DAMVIQNPRYQVTQFGKPVTLSCSQTLNHNVMYWYQQKSSQAPKLLFHYYDKDFNNEADTPDNFQSRRPNTSFCFLDIRSPGLGDTAMYLCATSSRRGREQFFGPGTRLTVL.

The chain links TRBV6-4 to TRBJ1-1, with 8 bases aligning to TRBD1. This CDR3 has 14 amino acids. Germline V CDR1 and CDR2: MRHNA, SNTAGT. The V segment lost 6 bases and the J segment 5 bases; nucleotides outside the gene matches: 8. In DNA form, the CDR3 reads TGTGCCAGCAGAAACCGGACAGGGAAGACTGAAGCTTTCTTT. Residues: CASRNRTGKTEAFF.

The genes are TRBV7-9 and TRBJ1-4; D is unclear. Germline loops: CDR1 SEHNR, CDR2 FQNEAQ (reference sequence). V was shortened by 2 bases and J by 7 bases, with 8 bases between the two germline ends. This CDR3 has 13 residues. The CDR3 sequence: CASSLLGSEKLFF. The CDR3 DNA reads as TGTGCCAGCAGCTTACTAGGAAGTGAAAAACTGTTTTTT.

This chain connects TRBV2 to TRBJ2-4, with TRBD2 matching over 8 bases. Trimming cost V 7 bases and J 3 bases; bases outside gene matches: 8. The CDR3 is 15 amino acids. Looked up from germline, CDR1 is SNHLY and CDR2 is FYNNEI. CDR3 region: CASTTRRGGKNIQYF. The CDR3 DNA sequence: TGTGCCAGCACAACCCGCCGGGGGGGCAAAAACATTCAGTACTTC.

The chain recombines TRBV20-1 with TRBJ1-2, with D unresolved. Germline CDR1 is DFQATT and CDR2 is SNEGSKA (reference sequence). V was shortened by 6 bases and J by 6 bases, with 20 bases between the two germline ends. The CDR3 runs to 14 residues. The CDR3 is CSAVPSLWQDGYTF. CDR3 coding DNA: TGCAGTGCGGTACCATCACTATGGCAGGATGGCTACACCTTC.

The chain combines TRBV20-1 with TRBJ2-1; 16 bases map to TRBD2. The CDR3 contains 18 residues. Germline assignment: CDR1 DFQATT and CDR2 SNEGSKA (reference sequence). With 6 bases clipped from V and 0 bases from J, the junction kept 8 bases outside the gene matches. CDR3 sequence reads: CSASTGLAGGLSYNEQFF. In DNA form, the CDR3 reads TGCAGTGCCTCAACGGGACTAGCGGGGGGGCTCTCCTACAATGAGCAGTTCTTC.

The rearrangement links TRBV7-3 to TRBJ2-5, with D perhaps given as TRBD1 or TRBD2 (6 bases each). Germline CDR1 and CDR2: SGHTA and FQGTGA. Trimming left V 5 bases short and J 1 base short, with 20 bases between. CDR3 length: 17 amino acids. The CDR3 spells CASSKSGGGLGQETQYF. The CDR3 DNA follows: TGTGCCAGCAGCAAATCAGGAGGGGGTTTGGGCCAAGAGACCCAGTACTTC.

In its sample, this clonotype ranks as large. The genes are TRBV11-2 and TRBJ2-7; D remains unclear. The CDR3 extends over 15 amino acids. The germline V gene has CDR1 SGHAT and CDR2 FQNNGV. Trimming cost V 0 bases and J 0 bases, with 9 bases left between them. The CDR3 reads CASSLDGGFSYEQYF. For the CDR3, the DNA is TGTGCCAGCAGCTTAGATGGCGGCTTCTCCTACGAGCAGTACTTC.

V is TRBV11-3 and J is TRBJ2-2, with a tentative D call TRBD1 (7 bases). This CDR3 spans 17 amino acids. Germline lookup yields CDR1 SGHNT and CDR2 YENEEA. V lost 1 base to trimming and J lost 6 bases, with 18 bases between them. CDR3 sequence: CASSLVPVSGGSGELFF. CDR3 coding DNA: TGTGCCAGCAGCTTAGTCCCGGTGTCAGGGGGGTCCGGGGAGCTGTTTTTT.

The chain has TRBV5-1 and TRBJ2-3; TRBD1 matches at 8 bases. This CDR3 contains 17 residues. The germline V gene has CDR1 SGHRS and CDR2 YFSETQ. The trim removed 0 bases at V and 2 bases at J, leaving 8 bases unmatched. CDR3 region: CASSLGTGTGPTDTQYF. CDR3 DNA: TGCGCCAGCAGCTTGGGGACCGGGACAGGCCCCACAGATACGCAGTATTTT. The variable domain in full, completed from reference TRBV5-1 and TRBJ2-3, reads KAGVTQTPRYLIKTRGQQVTLSCSPISGHRSVSWYQQTPGQGLQFLFEYFSETQRNKGNFPGRFSGRQFSNSRSEMNVSTLELGDSALYLCASSLGTGTGPTDTQYFGPGTRLTVL.

A few counts support this clonotype. The V and J genes are TRBV20-1 and TRBJ1-3; D possibly corresponds to TRBD1 (5 bases). This CDR3 spans 15 amino acids. With 3 bases removed from V and 0 bases from J, the gap between germline ends came to 12 bases. Germline lookup yields CDR1 DFQATT and CDR2 SNEGSKA (reference sequence). The CDR3 nucleotides read TGCAGTGCTAGGCCTCGGACATCCTCTGGAAACACCATATATTTT. This codes for CSARPRTSSGNTIYF.

This clonotype was found a few times. The rearrangement links TRBV24-1 to TRBJ1-1; 12 nucleotides align to TRBD1. Germline trimming cut 8 bases from V and 0 bases from J; bases unmatched to any gene: 12. The CDR3 extends over 18 amino acids. The germline gives CDR1 KGHDR, CDR2 SFDVKD. DNA of the CDR3: TGTGCCACCACGCGGGACAGGGGGCGCGATCTCATGAACACTGAAGCTTTCTTT. Its translation: CATTRDRGRDLMNTEAFF.

The rearrangement joins TRBV5-1 to TRBJ2-7, with 8 positions matching TRBD2. The CDR3 is 12 amino acids. The V segment lost 8 bases and the J segment 8 bases; nucleotides outside the gene matches: 9. Germline V gives CDR1 SGHRS, CDR2 YFSETQ. CDR3 nucleotides: TGCGCCAGATGGACTAGCAGGTGTAAGCAGTACTTC. It is translated as CARWTSRCKQYF.

The chain recombines TRBV20-1 with TRBJ2-5; 10 bases agree with TRBD1. The CDR3 has 15 amino acids. The V and J ends lost 0 bases and 4 bases, in that order; junction bases with no gene match: 5. CDR1 is DFQATT and CDR2 is SNEGSKA in the germline V gene (reference sequence). The CDR3 DNA follows: TGCAGTGCTAGAGATGGTAGGACAGGGGGAGAGACCCAGTACTTC. Translation: CSARDGRTGGETQYF.

The rearrangement links TRBV6-1 to TRBJ1-2; D is unclear. The V gene's germline CDR1 is MNHNS and CDR2 SASEGT. The CDR3 is 14 amino acids. Trimming stripped 6 bases from V and 7 bases from J, with 18 bases between. The CDR3 sequence: CASRRGPLSAGYTF. As DNA, the CDR3 is TGTGCCAGCAGGCGAGGACCTCTATCCGCTGGCTACACCTTC.

V usage is TRBV7-9 and J usage is TRBJ2-1; D unresolved. V shed 1 base and J shed 4 bases, with 11 bases lying between them. The CDR3 sequence is 15 residues long. Germline-derived CDR1 and CDR2 are SEHNR and FQNEAQ (reference sequence). DNA of the CDR3: TGTGCCAGCAGCTTAGGTAGGGCGGAATACAATGAGCAGTTCTTC. It is translated as CASSLGRAEYNEQFF.

This chain links TRBV7-3 with TRBJ2-5; 8 positions agree with TRBD1. The CDR3 length is 15 residues. Germline lookup yields CDR1 SGHTA and CDR2 FQGTGA. V shed 2 bases and J 1 base; nucleotides not matched to a gene: 3. The CDR3 protein is CASSLGTGIQETQYF. The CDR3 coding sequence is TGTGCCAGCAGCTTAGGGACAGGCATCCAAGAGACCCAGTACTTC.

The chain employs TRBV7-2 and TRBJ2-3; D call uncertain. The CDR3 is 12 amino acids. The germline V gene encodes CDR1 SGHTA and CDR2 FQGNSA. Trimming cost V 5 bases and J 0 bases, with 3 bases left between them. The DNA for the CDR3 is TGTGCCAGCAGCGGGAGCACAGATACGCAGTATTTT. Translating it yields CASSGSTDTQYF.

V is TRBV7-2 and J is TRBJ2-7; D is uncertain. The CDR3 has 15 residues. Germline CDR1 is SGHTA and CDR2 is FQGNSA. V lost 1 base and J 3 bases, leaving 13 bases between the germline ends. The CDR3 bases are TGTGCCAGCAGCTTAGGAGGACGTCCCAGCTACGAGCAGTACTTC. Protein sequence: CASSLGGRPSYEQYF.

The chain recombines TRBV6-1 with TRBJ2-7; perhaps TRBD1 as D (6 bases). Germline values: CDR1 MNHNS, CDR2 SASEGT. V lost 2 bases and J lost 6, with 11 bases in between. This CDR3 comprises 13 residues. CDR3 sequence: CASSEWGQSEQYF. In nucleotides, the CDR3 is TGTGCCAGCAGTGAATGGGGACAAAGCGAGCAGTACTTC.